One T cell receptor (beta chain) is described in this entry. This sample was included in a study of blood T cell repertoires in COVID-19. Trimming left V 1 base short and J 10 bases short, with 11 bases between. The CDR3 consists of 14 residues. The germline CDR1 and CDR2 sequences are LNHDA and SQIVND (reference sequence). Profiling relied on immunoSEQ multiplex PCR, and the TCRdb table lists in-frame clones only, not all of them. The data hold more than 250,000 clones, with approximately 88% observed a single time. The chain has TRBV19 and TRBJ1-6, with a weak D call TRBD1 (5 bases). Input material: peripheral blood. The sequence was collected from a woman in her thirties with COVID-19, enrolled during active disease. CDR3 sequence reads: CASSIGGDWSPLHF. CDR3 bases: TGTGCCAGTAGTATAGGGGGGGACTGGTCACCCCTCCACTTT.